This T cell receptor beta chain was documented in a study of shared clonotypes between healthy human individuals. General study results and limits: Naive subsets typically showed greater estimated richness than memory subsets. Donors were few, which limited the genetic and exposure-history diversity represented.

Original processing methods: Quality scores were absent from the junction-only immunoSEQ sequences, so filtering differed. Assay used: immunoSEQ multiplex PCR; TCRdb lists only in-frame clones, some missing. Clone size and the V and J calls come from that table; the DNA yielded D and trimming. Of approximately 980,000 clones in the sample, about three quarters were seen once. Germline CDR1 reads LGHNA; CDR2 reads YSLEER. V was cut by 3 bases and J by 0 bases, with 10 bases left in between. The CDR3 contains 15 residues. As to this clone: Its target is not known.

The chain couples TRBV4-3 to TRBJ2-3; tentative D call: TRBD1 (5 bases). Material: memory CD4+ T cells sorted from blood. Subset specified: CD45RA-negative fraction. This receptor was identified in a man aged 18-30 years in good health. The DNA of the CDR3 is TGCGCCAGCAGCCACGACAGAACTAGCACAGATACGCAGTATTTT. This gives the protein CASSHDRTSTDTQYF.